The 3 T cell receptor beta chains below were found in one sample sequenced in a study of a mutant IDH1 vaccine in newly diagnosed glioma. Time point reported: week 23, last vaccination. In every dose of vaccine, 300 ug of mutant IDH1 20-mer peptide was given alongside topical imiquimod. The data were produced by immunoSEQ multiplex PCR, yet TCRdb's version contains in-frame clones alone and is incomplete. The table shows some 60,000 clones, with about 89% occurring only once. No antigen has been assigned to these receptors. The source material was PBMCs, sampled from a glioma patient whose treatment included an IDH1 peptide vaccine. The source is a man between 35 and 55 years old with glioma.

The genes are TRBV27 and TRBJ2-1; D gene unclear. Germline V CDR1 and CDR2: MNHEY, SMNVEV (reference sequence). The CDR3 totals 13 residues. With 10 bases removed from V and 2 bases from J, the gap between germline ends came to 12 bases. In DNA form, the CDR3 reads TGTGCCACCACCTCCCTAGCCTACAATGAGCAGTTCTTC. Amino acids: CATTSLAYNEQFF.

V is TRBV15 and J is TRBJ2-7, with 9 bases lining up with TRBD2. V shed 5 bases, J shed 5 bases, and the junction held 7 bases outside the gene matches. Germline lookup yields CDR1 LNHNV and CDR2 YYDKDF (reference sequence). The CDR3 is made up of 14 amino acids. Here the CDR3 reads CATSVAGESHEQYF. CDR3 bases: TGTGCCACCAGCGTAGCGGGAGAATCCCACGAGCAGTACTTC.

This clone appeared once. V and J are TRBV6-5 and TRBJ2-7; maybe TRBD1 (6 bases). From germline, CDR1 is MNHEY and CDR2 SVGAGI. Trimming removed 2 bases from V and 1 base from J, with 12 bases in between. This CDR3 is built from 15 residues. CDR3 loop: CASSYATQGSYEQYF. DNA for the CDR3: TGTGCCAGCAGTTACGCAACACAGGGATCCTACGAGCAGTACTTC.